Detailed here is one T cell receptor (beta chain). Its antigen is unidentified. The source of the sample is a study of molecular identifiers for immune sequencing clone quantification. General observations from the study: Under 1% of molecules in naive cells, but over 97% of effector molecules, belonged to clones above 20 RNA copies.

Preparation methods for the bulk TCR libraries were those previously described, with listed TCR primers. TCRdb ran MiXCR on the PCR reads and lists one entry per CDR3 protein. This table holds about 500,000 distinct CDR3 sequences, around 23% found once. V was cut by 1 base and J by 1 base, with 10 bases left in between. CDR3 size: 15 residues. As CD8+CD4-CCR7+CD45RA+ cells, naive CD8 T cells were sorted. Material: naive CD8+ T cells from blood, with Jurkat cell RNA spiked in. The sample's subset: FACS-sorted CD8+CD4-CCR7+CD45RA+ naive T cells. The J gene is TRBJ2-5, the V gene TRBV12-3 or TRBV12-4, with D unresolved. The source is a human donor in good health. Some libraries in this study had Jurkat cell RNA spiked in. The DNA of the CDR3 is TGTGCCAGCAGTTTAGTGGCAGCCACCCAAGAGACCCAGTACTTC. Protein: CASSLVAATQETQYF.